One and the same sample provided the 10 T cell receptor beta chains below, sequenced in a study of siplizumab effects on memory and regulatory T cells. This table comes from immunoSEQ multiplex PCR, and its TCRdb copy is limited to in-frame clones, with some not included. This table has 85,000 or so clones, about 95% appearing once. Sequencing used CD8+ T cells sorted from blood. All receptors come from a human donor in good health.

The chain carries TRBV10-2 and TRBJ2-1, with 8 bases matching TRBD2. The germline gives CDR1 WSHSY, CDR2 SAAADI. The CDR3 covers 14 residues. Trimming took 8 bases from V and 4 from J; bases not matched to a gene: 7. The CDR3 here is CASRPGGAYNEQFF. The CDR3 coding sequence is TGCGCCAGCCGACCGGGGGGGGCTTACAATGAGCAGTTCTTC.

This clone was detected once. The V call is TRBV10-1, the J call TRBJ2-6, with 7 bases fitting TRBD1. Germline values: CDR1 WNHNN, CDR2 SYGVQD (reference sequence). CDR3 length: 18 amino acids. V dropped 5 bases and J dropped 0; count of bases not matched to a gene: 10. CDR3 DNA sequence: TGCGCCAGCAGTCAACCGGGACAGAAGAGCTCTGGGGCCAACGTCCTGACTTTC. Translating gives CASSQPGQKSSGANVLTF.

The chain uses TRBV27 and TRBJ2-7; D may be TRBD2 (7 bases). V was clipped by 0 bases and J by 2 bases, with 11 bases between them. The germline gives CDR1 MNHEY, CDR2 SMNVEV (reference sequence). The CDR3 runs 15 residues. The CDR3 reads CASSLSSGGPYEQYF. In DNA, the CDR3 is TGTGCCAGCAGTTTATCATCCGGGGGGCCCTACGAGCAGTACTTC.

V is TRBV9 and J is TRBJ1-4; D is undetermined. Trimming took 2 bases from V and 8 from J, leaving 13 bases between them. This CDR3 is 14 amino acids long. CDR1 is SGDLS and CDR2 is YYNGEE in the germline V gene. CDR3 region: CASSVRADWEKLFF. DNA of the CDR3: TGTGCCAGCAGCGTCCGCGCGGATTGGGAAAAACTGTTTTTT.

This chain uses TRBV21-1 with TRBJ2-3; the table names TRBD1, a call not compared with the DNA. TRBV21-1 is assigned pseudogene status. The CDR3 sequence is 20 residues long. The CDR3 region has the DNA TGTGCCAGCAGCCACCTCAAAGCAACCGGGACAGGGTTTAGCACAGATACGCAGTATTTT. Protein product: CASSHLKATGTGFSTDTQYF.

The J gene is TRBJ1-1, the V gene TRBV19; possibly TRBD1 for D (5 bases). Trimming cost V 2 bases and J 1 base, with 8 bases left between them. Looked up from germline, CDR1 is LNHDA and CDR2 is SQIVND (reference sequence). The CDR3 spans 14 residues. CDR3 amino acids: CASSIQGGNTEAFF. The CDR3 region has the DNA TGTGCCAGTAGTATACAGGGCGGGAACACTGAAGCTTTCTTT.

The chain carries TRBV9 and TRBJ2-3, with 12 nucleotides matching TRBD1. Trimming removed 0 bases from V and 6 bases from J; junction bases left unmatched: 5. This CDR3 is built from 16 residues. Germline V gene lookup returns CDR1 SGDLS and CDR2 YYNGEE. The CDR3 nucleotides read TGTGCCAGCAGCGTAGTGGGACAGGGGGCTTGGGATACGCAGTATTTT. It codes for CASSVVGQGAWDTQYF. The whole variable domain, filled in from reference TRBV9 and TRBJ2-3, reads DSGVTQTPKHLITATGQRVTLRCSPRSGDLSVYWYQQSLDQGLQFLIQYYNGEERAKGNILERFSAQQFPDLHSELNLSSLELGDSALYFCASSVVGQGAWDTQYFGPGTRLTVL.

The V gene is TRBV7-9, the J gene TRBJ1-3, with 7 bases matching TRBD1. Trimming removed 4 bases from V and 2 bases from J; junction bases left unmatched: 11. The CDR3 consists of 17 residues. Per germline, CDR1 SEHNR and CDR2 FQNEAQ (reference sequence). The CDR3 loop reads CASSSTIQGGPGNTIYF. The CDR3 DNA sequence: TGTGCCAGCAGCTCTACGATACAAGGGGGCCCTGGAAACACCATATATTTT. Variable domain in full (rest from reference TRBV7-9 and TRBJ1-3): DTGVSQNPRHKITKRGQNVTFRCDPISEHNRLYWYRQTLGQGPEFLTYFQNEAQLEKSRLLSDRFSAERPKGSFSTLEIQRTEQGDSAMYLCASSSTIQGGPGNTIYFGEGSWLTVV.

J is TRBJ2-7 and V is TRBV5-1; TRBD1 matches 8 bases. Germline CDR1 is SGHRS and CDR2 is YFSETQ. This CDR3 has 13 residues. V shed 1 base and J 6 bases; nucleotides not matched to a gene: 3. This CDR3 is CASSLSGGLEQYF. CDR3 sequence (DNA): TGCGCCAGCAGCTTGTCAGGGGGCCTCGAGCAGTACTTC.

The CDR3 DNA sequence: TGTGCCAGCAGTCCGATCCCCTACGAGCAGTACTTC. Residues: CASSPIPYEQYF. This chain joins TRBV6-5 and TRBJ2-7, with D uncertain. Trimming cost V 5 bases and J 2 bases, with 7 bases left between them. In germline, CDR1 is MNHEY, CDR2 SVGAGI. This CDR3 has 12 amino acids.